Listed below are T cell receptor beta chains from one sample, sequenced in a study of T cells in Graves' hyperthyroidism and ophthalmopathy. TCRdb used MiXCR to reprocess the multiplex PCR reads, holding one entry per CDR3 protein. This sample yields approximately 400,000 distinct CDR3 sequences, of which approximately 15% are seen a single time; more than 9.5% belongs to the top ten. Source material: blood. These receptors were taken from a woman aged 55 to 70 with Graves' hyperthyroidism. Both conserved end residues are part of each CDR3. Fields, in order: J gene, D gene, V gene, clone size, CDR3 DNA, CDR3 protein. A D gene is named only where the DNA matches it firmly. Some rows mark clone size as missing; the rest say once, few, many or name a class of expanded clone.

>TRBJ2-5|TRBD2|TRBV29-1|many
TGCAGCGTTGCAGAGGTTCCGGGACTAGCGGGATTTTGGATGTACCAAGAGACCCAGTACTTC
CSVAEVPGLAGFWMYQETQYF
>TRBJ2-2|NA|TRBV12-3/TRBV12-4|many
TGTGCCAGCAGTTTAGGAGGGATCGGCACCGGGGAGCTGTTTTTT
CASSLGGIGTGELFF
>TRBJ2-1|TRBD1|TRBV20-1|many
TGCAGTGCACCCGGGACAGGCAACAATGAGCAGTTCTTC
CSAPGTGNNEQFF
>TRBJ1-4|NA|TRBV3-1|NA
TGCGCCAGCAGTGAGTCGGGGCGAGGTAATGAAAAACTGTTTTTT
CASSESGRGNEKLFF
>TRBJ2-2|NA|TRBV6-2/TRBV6-3|few
TGTGCCAGCAGTTACGGGCAGGCCACCGGGGAGCTGTTTTTT
CASSYGQATGELFF
>TRBJ2-5|TRBD1|TRBV6-1|NA
TGTGCCAGCAGTGAAGGAAGGGGACAGTCAGGGGCCCAGTACTTC
CASSEGRGQSGAQYF
>TRBJ2-7|NA|TRBV6-1|many
TGTGCCAGCAGTTCAACGGGAACAGGGGAGCAGTACTTC
CASSSTGTGEQYF
>TRBJ2-3|NA|TRBV5-1|NA
TGCGCCACCCAGGAGGGCACGACAGATACGCAGTATTTT
CATQEGTTDTQYF
>TRBJ2-7|NA|TRBV27|few
TGTGCCAGCAGTTTACTGGGGGGCTTCCAGACCTACGAGCAGTACTTC
CASSLLGGFQTYEQYF
>TRBJ1-1|NA|TRBV20-1|many
TGCAGTGCCAGCCATCAGGGGTTAGGGACTGAAGCTTTCTTT
CSASHQGLGTEAFF